The 2 T cell receptor beta chains given below trace back to one sample, sequenced in a study of graft-versus-host responses after intestinal transplantation. For these TCRs, the target antigens are not known. TCRdb's copy holds only in-frame clones and misses some; the assay was immunoSEQ multiplex PCR. The profile shows more than 80,000 clones, 80% to 85% of them singletons. This sample comprised unstimulated CD8+ T cells sorted from spleen or lymph node cells, obtained before intestinal transplant. These receptors all come from a human donor who received an intestinal transplant.

The chain combines TRBV5-1 with TRBJ2-4, with D perhaps TRBD1 or TRBD2 (5 bases each). Trimming removed 3 bases from V and 5 bases from J, with 12 bases in between. From germline, CDR1 is SGHRS and CDR2 YFSETQ. The CDR3 is 14 residues long. CDR3 sequence: CASSSDLGENIQYF. The CDR3 DNA reads as TGCGCCAGCAGCTCCGACCTGGGGGAAAACATTCAGTACTTC.

The chain couples TRBV10-3 to TRBJ2-5; possibly TRBD1 for D (6 bases). The J call may be incorrect, as the DNA end agrees better with TRBJ2-7. Germline V CDR1 and CDR2: ENHRY, SYGVKD. The CDR3 totals 14 residues. Here the CDR3 reads CAISDPGANYEQYF. As DNA, the CDR3 is TGTGCCATCAGTGACCCAGGGGCAAACTACGAGCAGTACTTC.